Presented here are 26 T cell receptor beta chains from one specimen sequenced in a study of T cells in Graves' hyperthyroidism and ophthalmopathy (dated by TCRdb to about 2019). The library was built by means of multiplex PCR. Sequenced on an Illumina HiSeq 2000. The TCR beta CDR3 regions were amplified from RNA transcripts. The TCR CDR3 was subjected to a first round of RT-PCR using the HTBI primer set and the Qiagen OneStep RT-PCR kit. TCRdb trimmed public reads at Q25 via fastp, called clones via MiXCR and kept in-frame beta chains. Rows merge per CDR3 protein into single entries with the most common DNA and genes. Counted in this sample were about 280,000 distinct CDR3 sequences; less than 30% of them appeared once. The ten largest clonotypes hold around 30% of the sample. The specimen was blood. These receptors were taken from a man aged 35-49 years with Graves' hyperthyroidism that later progressed to Graves' ophthalmopathy.

The chain joins TRBV20-1 to TRBJ2-5; 13 bases match TRBD2. Germline lookup yields CDR1 DFQATT and CDR2 SNEGSKA (reference sequence). V was clipped by 2 bases and J by 2 bases; unmatched bases: 14. This CDR3 contains 19 residues. The CDR3: CSARRLGLAGERIQETQYF. The CDR3 region has the DNA TGCAGTGCTAGAAGGCTTGGACTAGCGGGAGAGAGGATACAAGAGACCCAGTACTTC.

This clonotype was counted at least ten times. This chain connects TRBV11-2 to TRBJ2-2; no reliable D call. The CDR3 spans 15 residues. From germline, CDR1 is SGHAT and CDR2 FQNNGV. V shed 0 bases and J shed 1 base, with 6 bases lying between them. The CDR3 here is CASSLDPGNTGELFF. CDR3 DNA: TGTGCCAGCAGCTTAGATCCGGGGAACACCGGGGAGCTGTTTTTT.

This clonotype came up many times. The chain combines TRBV24-1 with TRBJ2-5; 8 positions agree with TRBD1. Trimming removed 3 bases from V and 5 bases from J; junction bases left unmatched: 10. Germline V gene lookup returns CDR1 KGHDR and CDR2 SFDVKD. The CDR3 spans 16 residues. The CDR3 DNA reads TGTGCCACCAGTGATCCGACAGGGGTAAGGGGGGAGACCCAGTACTTC. This sequence encodes CATSDPTGVRGETQYF.

This clonotype has at least ten counts. The gene calls are TRBV6-5 and TRBJ1-1; unclear D gene. Trimming removed 4 bases at V and 1 base at J, with 10 bases between. The CDR3 runs to 14 residues. CDR1 and CDR2 (germline): MNHEY, SVGAGI. CDR3 amino acids: CASSWASGNTEAFF. In DNA form, the CDR3 reads TGTGCCAGCAGTTGGGCTTCAGGGAACACTGAAGCTTTCTTT.

This clonotype was recorded at least ten times. The genes are TRBV12-3 or TRBV12-4 and TRBJ2-7; no definite D call. The CDR3 runs 15 residues. V was pared by 0 bases and J by 2 bases, with 11 bases between. The CDR3 loop is CASSLALDWAYEQYF. DNA for the CDR3: TGTGCCAGCAGTTTAGCGCTGGATTGGGCCTACGAGCAGTACTTC.

This clonotype was counted at least ten times. The rearrangement joins TRBV2 to TRBJ2-2; no clear D gene. Germline values: CDR1 SNHLY, CDR2 FYNNEI. The V gene lost 6 bases and the J gene lost 1 base, with 9 bases spanning the gap. The CDR3 has 14 amino acids. CDR3 loop: CASRLGRNTGELFF. DNA of the CDR3: TGTGCCAGCAGATTAGGTCGGAACACCGGGGAGCTGTTTTTT.

This clonotype was observed at least ten times. The chain has TRBV18 and TRBJ2-7; no firm D call. Germline CDR1 reads KGHSH; CDR2 reads LQKENI. The V and J ends lost 2 bases and 9 bases respectively, with 8 bases between them. The CDR3 spans 11 residues. The CDR3 region is CASSPGVGQYF. The DNA for the CDR3 is TGTGCCAGCTCACCAGGGGTAGGGCAGTACTTC.

This clonotype was observed many times. The chain has TRBV5-1 and TRBJ2-7; the D gene is possibly TRBD1 (7 bases). The germline V gene encodes CDR1 SGHRS and CDR2 YFSETQ. The CDR3 is 14 residues long. V lost 3 bases and J 4 bases, leaving 14 bases between the germline ends. For the CDR3, the DNA is TGCGCCAGCAGCTGGGAACAGGGGAGGTACGAGCAGTACTTC. It codes for CASSWEQGRYEQYF.

This clonotype was recorded at least ten times. The chain joins TRBV28 to TRBJ2-7, with D possibly being TRBD2 (5 bases). Trimming pared 5 bases from V and 1 base from J, leaving 12 bases between. Germline V gene sequence: CDR1 MDHEN, CDR2 SYDVKM. The CDR3 is 14 residues long. CDR3 nucleotide sequence: TGTGCCAGCAGTCTTACCCGGGGTTCCTACGAGCAGTACTTC. It encodes CASSLTRGSYEQYF.

This clonotype was found many times. The chain uses TRBV20-1 and TRBJ2-6; D possibly uses TRBD1 or TRBD2 (5 bases each). The CDR3 spans 17 residues. Germline V gene sequence: CDR1 DFQATT, CDR2 SNEGSKA (reference sequence). Trimming cost V 3 bases and J 0 bases, with 15 bases left between them. CDR3 coding DNA: TGCAGTGCTAGGGGGGTAATGGGGAGCTCTGGGGCCAACGTCCTGACTTTC. This codes for CSARGVMGSSGANVLTF.

This clonotype occurred many times. The chain uses TRBV6-4 and TRBJ2-7, with TRBD2 matching over 10 bases. CDR3 length equals 17 residues. J lost 3 bases, V lost 5 bases, and 13 bases had no gene match. Per germline, CDR1 MRHNA and CDR2 SNTAGT. CDR3 loop: CASSLTKLAGDFYEQYF. For the CDR3, the DNA is TGTGCCAGCAGTCTGACCAAGCTAGCGGGAGATTTCTACGAGCAGTACTTC.

This clonotype showed up just a few times. This chain uses TRBV7-2 with TRBJ1-2; D gene unclear. From germline, CDR1 is SGHTA and CDR2 FQGNSA. The CDR3 loop spans 14 amino acids. Trimming cost V 5 bases and J 6 bases, with 16 bases left between them. The CDR3 reads CASSTSRAGNGYTF. The CDR3 DNA reads as TGTGCCAGCAGCACATCACGGGCCGGGAATGGCTACACCTTC. Filled out from reference TRBV7-2 and TRBJ1-2, the complete variable domain reads GAGVSQSPSNKVTEKGKDVELRCDPISGHTALYWYRQSLGQGLEFLIYFQGNSAPDKSGLPSDRFSAERTGGSVSTLTIQRTQQEDSAVYLCASSTSRAGNGYTFGSGTRLTVV.

This clonotype turned up a few times. The rearrangement uses TRBV6-4 and TRBJ1-5; 7 bases are shared with TRBD1. The CDR3 totals 18 residues. Germline V gene lookup returns CDR1 MRHNA and CDR2 SNTAGT. J was trimmed by 2 bases and V by 2 bases; bases with no gene match: 12. CDR3 residues: CASSDPGDRVRGNQPQHF. CDR3 bases: TGTGCCAGCAGTGACCCAGGGGACAGAGTGCGAGGCAATCAGCCCCAGCATTTT.

This clonotype has ten or more counts. CDR3 in amino acids: CASSQVGESRYEQYF. For the CDR3, the DNA is TGTGCCAGCAGCCAGGTAGGGGAGAGCCGCTACGAGCAGTACTTC. The rearrangement joins TRBV4-2 to TRBJ2-7; possibly TRBD1 or TRBD2 for D (5 bases each). The CDR3 is 15 residues long. Deletions cut 3 bases from V and 3 bases from J, with 15 bases between. CDR1 LGHNA and CDR2 YNFKEQ come from the germline V gene.

This clonotype was observed a handful of times. The chain recombines TRBV2 with TRBJ2-2; no firm D call. Deletions cut 7 bases from V and 0 bases from J, with 9 bases between. CDR3 size: 14 residues. Germline CDR1 reads SNHLY; CDR2 reads FYNNEI. The CDR3 coding sequence is TGTGCCAGCACCTATGACTCGAACACCGGGGAGCTGTTTTTT. Protein: CASTYDSNTGELFF.

The table lists this clonotype with many counts. The rearrangement links TRBV6-5 to TRBJ1-5, with D perhaps TRBD1 (5 bases). This CDR3 contains 15 residues. In germline, CDR1 is MNHEY, CDR2 SVGAGI. Between the trimmed V and J ends, which lost 0 bases and 3 bases, there was a span of 9 bases. The CDR3 is CASSYSSGVNQPQHF. CDR3 nucleotide sequence: TGTGCCAGCAGTTACTCTTCGGGGGTCAATCAGCCCCAGCATTTT.

At least ten counts were recorded for this clonotype. J is TRBJ2-6 and V is TRBV13; D is possibly TRBD2 (5 bases). The V gene lost 4 bases and the J gene lost 1 base, with 14 bases spanning the gap. Germline loops: CDR1 PRHDT, CDR2 FYEKMQ (reference sequence). This CDR3 has 17 amino acids. CDR3 sequence: CASSSRASWSGANVLTF. CDR3 nucleotides: TGTGCCAGCAGCTCGAGGGCCTCCTGGTCTGGGGCCAACGTCCTGACTTTC.

This clonotype was seen many times. V is TRBV6-1 and J is TRBJ2-7; the match to TRBD1 covers 9 bases. This CDR3 has 14 residues. Per the germline V gene, CDR1 is MNHNS and CDR2 is SASEGT. The ends lost 7 bases at V and 4 bases at J; junction bases unmatched: 8. In nucleotides, the CDR3 is TGTGCCAGCAAACCGGGACAGGGACCGTACGAGCAGTACTTC. This gives the protein CASKPGQGPYEQYF.

This clonotype was observed at least ten times. The V gene is TRBV15, the J gene TRBJ2-7; TRBD2 aligns across 7 bases. The CDR3 length is 14 residues. Germline-derived CDR1 and CDR2 are LNHNV and YYDKDF (reference sequence). V was pared by 5 bases and J by 2 bases, with 6 bases of the junction left unmatched. The CDR3 sequence is CATSRAGSAYEQYF. The CDR3 DNA is TGTGCCACCAGCCGAGCGGGATCCGCCTACGAGCAGTACTTC.

The rearrangement uses TRBV20-1 and TRBJ2-5; TRBD1 agrees at 7 bases. This CDR3 comprises 14 residues. Trimming removed 3 bases from V and 3 bases from J; junction bases left unmatched: 7. Germline CDR1 and CDR2: DFQATT and SNEGSKA (reference sequence). The CDR3 DNA sequence: TGCAGTGCTAGCCCCCTAGGACAGGAAGAGACCCAGTACTTC. Residues: CSASPLGQEETQYF.

This clonotype was seen a single time. The chain couples TRBV12-5 to TRBJ1-6, with 10 bases identical to TRBD1. The CDR3 covers 16 residues. The V segment lost 5 bases and the J segment 7 bases; nucleotides outside the gene matches: 8. Looked up from germline, CDR1 is LGHNT and CDR2 is FRNRAP. As DNA, the CDR3 is TGTGCTAGTGGTATTGGGACAGGGGATGCCAATTCACCCCTCCACTTT. Encoded protein: CASGIGTGDANSPLHF.

The genes are TRBV6-5 and TRBJ2-7; TRBD2 aligns across 7 bases. Germline values: CDR1 MNHEY, CDR2 SVGAGI. V shed 3 bases and J 3 bases; nucleotides not matched to a gene: 8. This CDR3 comprises 15 residues. CDR3 in DNA: TGTGCCAGCAGTTATGCTAGCGGAGCAGTCTACGAGCAGTACTTC. It translates to CASSYASGAVYEQYF.

The J gene is TRBJ1-2, the V gene TRBV7-9, with a weak D call TRBD1 (6 bases). Trimming removed 5 bases at V and 5 bases at J, with 15 bases between. This CDR3 has 14 amino acids. Germline CDR1 SEHNR, CDR2 FQNEAQ (reference sequence). CDR3 sequence reads: CASSTGQQPYGYTF. The CDR3 region has the DNA TGTGCCAGCAGCACCGGACAGCAGCCGTATGGCTACACCTTC.

At least ten counts were recorded for this clonotype. The rearrangement uses TRBV25-1 and TRBJ1-1; the D is unclear. Germline V lookup: CDR1 MGHDK, CDR2 SYGVNS. The CDR3 is 15 residues long. The V end lost 6 bases, the J end lost 1 base, and 15 bases lay between the germline ends. The CDR3 DNA follows: TGTGCCAGCAGCGCGAGCTGGGAGGGGAACACTGAAGCTTTCTTT. It yields the protein CASSASWEGNTEAFF.

This clonotype was recorded many times. The chain employs TRBV13 and TRBJ1-1; possibly TRBD1 for D (6 bases). Per germline, CDR1 PRHDT and CDR2 FYEKMQ (reference sequence). The V end was cut by 7 bases, the J end by 5 bases, with 20 bases between. The CDR3 length is 15 residues. The CDR3 nucleotides are TGTGCCAGCACTGGGAGTGGGGGGGCAAGAACTGAAGCTTTCTTT. Protein product: CASTGSGGARTEAFF.

The chain links TRBV12-3 or TRBV12-4 to TRBJ1-2; tentative D call: TRBD1 (5 bases). The CDR3 is 13 residues long. Trimming removed 5 bases from V and 3 bases from J, with 10 bases in between. The CDR3 DNA follows: TGTGCCAGCAGTAGGGACTTACACTATGGCTACACCTTC. This gives the protein CASSRDLHYGYTF.